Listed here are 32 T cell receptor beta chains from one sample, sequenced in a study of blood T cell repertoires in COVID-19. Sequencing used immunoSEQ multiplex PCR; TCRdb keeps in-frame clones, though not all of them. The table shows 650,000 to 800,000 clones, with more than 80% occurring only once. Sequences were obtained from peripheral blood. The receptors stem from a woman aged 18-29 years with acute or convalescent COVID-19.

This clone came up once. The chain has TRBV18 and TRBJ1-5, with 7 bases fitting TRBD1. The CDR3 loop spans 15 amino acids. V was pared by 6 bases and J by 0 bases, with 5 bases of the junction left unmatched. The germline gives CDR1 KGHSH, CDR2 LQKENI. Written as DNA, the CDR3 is TGTGCCAGCTCTCCCCAGGGGGATAGCAATCAGCCCCAGCATTTT. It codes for CASSPQGDSNQPQHF.

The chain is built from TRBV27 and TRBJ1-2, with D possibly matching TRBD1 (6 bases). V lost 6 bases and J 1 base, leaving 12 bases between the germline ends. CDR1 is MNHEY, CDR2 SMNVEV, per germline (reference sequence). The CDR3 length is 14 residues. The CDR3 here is CASSFTDSNYGYTF. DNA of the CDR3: TGTGCCAGCAGCTTCACGGACAGTAACTATGGCTACACCTTC.

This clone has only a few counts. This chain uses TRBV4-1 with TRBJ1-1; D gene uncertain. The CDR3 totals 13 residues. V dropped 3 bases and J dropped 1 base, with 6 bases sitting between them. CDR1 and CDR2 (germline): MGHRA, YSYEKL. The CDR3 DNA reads TGCGCCAGCAGCCATAGAAGGAACACTGAAGCTTTCTTT. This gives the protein CASSHRRNTEAFF.

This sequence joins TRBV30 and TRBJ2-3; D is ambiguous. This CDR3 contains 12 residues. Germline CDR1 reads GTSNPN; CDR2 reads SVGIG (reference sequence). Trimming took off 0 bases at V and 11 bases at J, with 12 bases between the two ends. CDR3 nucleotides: TGTGCCTGGAGTGTTTTGGGCACAAAGCAGTATTTT. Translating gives CAWSVLGTKQYF.

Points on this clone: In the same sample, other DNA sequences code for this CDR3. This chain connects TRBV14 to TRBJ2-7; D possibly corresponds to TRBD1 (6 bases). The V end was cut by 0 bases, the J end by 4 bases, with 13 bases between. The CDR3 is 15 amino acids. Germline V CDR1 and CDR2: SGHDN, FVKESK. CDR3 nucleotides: TGTGCCAGCAGCCAAGACAGGGGTACGGCGTACGAGCAGTACTTC. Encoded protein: CASSQDRGTAYEQYF.

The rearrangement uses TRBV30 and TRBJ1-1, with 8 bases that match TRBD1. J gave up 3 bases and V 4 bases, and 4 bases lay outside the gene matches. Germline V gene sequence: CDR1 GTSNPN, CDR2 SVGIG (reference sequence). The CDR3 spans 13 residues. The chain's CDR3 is CAWTDREDTEAFF. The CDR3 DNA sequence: TGTGCCTGGACGGACAGGGAGGACACTGAAGCTTTCTTT.

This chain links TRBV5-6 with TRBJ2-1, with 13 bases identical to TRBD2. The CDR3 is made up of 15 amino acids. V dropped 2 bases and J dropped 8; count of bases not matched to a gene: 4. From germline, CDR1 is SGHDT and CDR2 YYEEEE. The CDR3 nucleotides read TGTGCCAGCAGCTTAACTAGCGGGGGGGAAGATGAGCAGTTCTTC. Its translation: CASSLTSGGEDEQFF. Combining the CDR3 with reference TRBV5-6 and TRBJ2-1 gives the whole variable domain DAGVTQSPTHLIKTRGQQVTLRCSPKSGHDTVSWYQQALGQGPQFIFQYYEEEERQRGNFPDRFSGHQFPNYSSELNVNALLLGDSALYLCASSLTSGGEDEQFFGPGTRLTVL.

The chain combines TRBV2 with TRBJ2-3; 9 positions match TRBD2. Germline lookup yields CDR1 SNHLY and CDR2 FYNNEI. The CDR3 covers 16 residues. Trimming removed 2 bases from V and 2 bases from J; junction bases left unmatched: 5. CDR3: CASSEMGGGATDTQYF. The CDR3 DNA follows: TGTGCCAGCAGTGAAATGGGCGGGGGGGCCACAGATACGCAGTATTTT.

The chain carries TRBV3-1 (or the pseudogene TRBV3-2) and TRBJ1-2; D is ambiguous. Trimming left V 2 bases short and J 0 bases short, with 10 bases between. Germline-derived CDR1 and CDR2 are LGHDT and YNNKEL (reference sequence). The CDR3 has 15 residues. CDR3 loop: CASSQSPGANYGYTF. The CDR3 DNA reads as TGTGCCAGCAGCCAATCCCCCGGGGCTAACTATGGCTACACCTTC.

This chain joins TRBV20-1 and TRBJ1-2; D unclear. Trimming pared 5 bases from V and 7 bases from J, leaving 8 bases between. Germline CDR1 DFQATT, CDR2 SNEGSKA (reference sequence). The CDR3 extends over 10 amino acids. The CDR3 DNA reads TGCAGTGCTGTAGGAGGTGGCTACACCTTC. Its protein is CSAVGGGYTF.

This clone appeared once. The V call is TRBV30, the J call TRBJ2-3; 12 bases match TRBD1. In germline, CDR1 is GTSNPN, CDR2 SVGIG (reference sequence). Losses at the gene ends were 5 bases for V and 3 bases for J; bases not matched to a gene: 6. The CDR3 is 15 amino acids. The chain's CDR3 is CAWGTGGRLTDTQYF. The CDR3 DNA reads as TGTGCCTGGGGGACAGGGGGCCGGTTGACAGATACGCAGTATTTT.

CDR3 in amino acids: CASSPGDSPLHF. DNA for the CDR3: TGCGCCAGCAGCCCGGGGGATTCACCCCTCCACTTT. The chain recombines TRBV5-1 with TRBJ1-6; maybe TRBD1 (5 bases). The V gene's germline CDR1 is SGHRS and CDR2 YFSETQ. Trimming cost V 4 bases and J 8 bases, with 7 bases left between them. The CDR3 is 12 amino acids.

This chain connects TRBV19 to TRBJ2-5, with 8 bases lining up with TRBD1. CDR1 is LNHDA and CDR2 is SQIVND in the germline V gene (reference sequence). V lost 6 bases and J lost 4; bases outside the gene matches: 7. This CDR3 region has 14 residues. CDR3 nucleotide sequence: TGTGCCAGTAGAAAGGACAGGGAGAGAGAGACCCAGTACTTC. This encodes CASRKDRERETQYF. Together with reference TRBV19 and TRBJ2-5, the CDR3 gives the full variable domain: DGGITQSPKYLFRKEGQNVTLSCEQNLNHDAMYWYRQDPGQGLRLIYYSQIVNDFQKGDIAEGYSVSREKKESFPLTVTSAQKNPTAFYLCASRKDRERETQYFGPGTRLLVL.

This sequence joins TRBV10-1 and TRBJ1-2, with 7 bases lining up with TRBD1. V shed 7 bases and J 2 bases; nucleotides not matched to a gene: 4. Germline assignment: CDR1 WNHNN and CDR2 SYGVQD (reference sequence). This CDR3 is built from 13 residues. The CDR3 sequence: CASKTGKNYGYTF. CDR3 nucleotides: TGCGCCAGCAAGACAGGGAAAAACTATGGCTACACCTTC.

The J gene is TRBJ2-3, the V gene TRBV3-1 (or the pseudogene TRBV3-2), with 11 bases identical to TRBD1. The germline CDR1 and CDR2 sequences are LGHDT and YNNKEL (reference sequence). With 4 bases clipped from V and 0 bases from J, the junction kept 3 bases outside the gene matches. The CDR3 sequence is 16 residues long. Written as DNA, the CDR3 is TGTGCCAGCAGCCCCCGGACAGGGGGCAGCACAGATACGCAGTATTTT. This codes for CASSPRTGGSTDTQYF.

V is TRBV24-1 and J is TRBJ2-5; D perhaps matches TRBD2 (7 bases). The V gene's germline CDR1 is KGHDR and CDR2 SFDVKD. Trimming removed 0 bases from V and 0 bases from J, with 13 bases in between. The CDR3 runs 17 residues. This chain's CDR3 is CATSDLGRGDNQETQYF. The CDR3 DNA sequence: TGTGCCACCAGTGATTTGGGGAGGGGGGACAACCAAGAGACCCAGTACTTC.

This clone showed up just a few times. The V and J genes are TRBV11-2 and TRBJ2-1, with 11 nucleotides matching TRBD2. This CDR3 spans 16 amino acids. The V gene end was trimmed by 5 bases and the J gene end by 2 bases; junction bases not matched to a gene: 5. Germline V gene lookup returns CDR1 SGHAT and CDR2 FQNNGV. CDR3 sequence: CASSLLAGGTYNEQFF. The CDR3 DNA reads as TGTGCCAGCAGCCTCCTAGCGGGGGGCACCTACAATGAGCAGTTCTTC.

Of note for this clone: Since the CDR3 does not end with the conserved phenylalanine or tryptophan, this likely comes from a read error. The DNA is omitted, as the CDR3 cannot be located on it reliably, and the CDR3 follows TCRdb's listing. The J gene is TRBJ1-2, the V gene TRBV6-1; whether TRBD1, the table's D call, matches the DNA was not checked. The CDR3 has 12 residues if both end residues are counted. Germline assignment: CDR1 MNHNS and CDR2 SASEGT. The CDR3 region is CASSELAGTVFY.

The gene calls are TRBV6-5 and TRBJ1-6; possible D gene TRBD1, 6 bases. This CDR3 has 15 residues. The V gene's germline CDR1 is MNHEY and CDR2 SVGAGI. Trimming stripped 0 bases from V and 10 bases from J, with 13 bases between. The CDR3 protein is CASSYSTGINSPLHF. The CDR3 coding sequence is TGTGCCAGCAGTTACTCCACAGGGATTAACTCACCCCTCCACTTT.

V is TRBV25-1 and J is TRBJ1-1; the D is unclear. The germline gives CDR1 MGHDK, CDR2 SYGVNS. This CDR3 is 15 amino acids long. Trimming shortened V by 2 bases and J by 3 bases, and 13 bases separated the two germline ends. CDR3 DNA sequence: TGTGCCAGCAGTGAAGGGTCCGGGATAGACACTGAAGCTTTCTTT. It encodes CASSEGSGIDTEAFF.

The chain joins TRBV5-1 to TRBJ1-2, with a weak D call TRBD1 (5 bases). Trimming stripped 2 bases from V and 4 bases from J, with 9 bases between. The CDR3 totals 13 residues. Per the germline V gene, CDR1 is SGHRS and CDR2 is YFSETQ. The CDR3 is CASSFQGGYGYTF. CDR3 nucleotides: TGCGCCAGCAGCTTCCAGGGTGGCTATGGCTACACCTTC.

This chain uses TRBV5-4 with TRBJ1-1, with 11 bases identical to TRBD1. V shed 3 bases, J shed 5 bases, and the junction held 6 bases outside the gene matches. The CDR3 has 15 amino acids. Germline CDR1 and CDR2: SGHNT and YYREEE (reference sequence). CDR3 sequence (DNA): TGTGCCAGCAGCTCTTCCGGGACAGGGGGGACTGAAGCTTTCTTT. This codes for CASSSSGTGGTEAFF.

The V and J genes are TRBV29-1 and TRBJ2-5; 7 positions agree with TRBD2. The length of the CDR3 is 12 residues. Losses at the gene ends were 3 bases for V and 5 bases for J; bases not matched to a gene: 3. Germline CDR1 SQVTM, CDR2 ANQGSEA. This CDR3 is CSVDKRDETQYF. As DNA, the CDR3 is TGCAGCGTTGATAAGCGGGATGAGACCCAGTACTTC.

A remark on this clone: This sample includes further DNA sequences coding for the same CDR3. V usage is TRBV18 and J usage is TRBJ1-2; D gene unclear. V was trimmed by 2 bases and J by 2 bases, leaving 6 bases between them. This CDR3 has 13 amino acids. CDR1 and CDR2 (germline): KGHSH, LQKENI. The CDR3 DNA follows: TGTGCCAGCTCACCAGCGGGGAACTATGGCTACACCTTC. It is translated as CASSPAGNYGYTF.

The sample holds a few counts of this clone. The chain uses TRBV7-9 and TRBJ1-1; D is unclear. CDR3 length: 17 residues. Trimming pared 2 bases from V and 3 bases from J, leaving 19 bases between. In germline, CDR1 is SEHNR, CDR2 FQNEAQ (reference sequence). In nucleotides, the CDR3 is TGTGCCAGCAGCTTAATGGGTCCCTTGAGGGAGGACACTGAAGCTTTCTTT. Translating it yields CASSLMGPLREDTEAFF.

The CDR3 nucleotides are TGTGCCAGCAGCTTCTCTAGCGGGGACTACAATGAGCAGTTCTTC. Its translation: CASSFSSGDYNEQFF. The gene calls are TRBV11-2 and TRBJ2-1, with TRBD2 identical over 9 bases. Trimming removed 3 bases from V and 3 bases from J; junction bases left unmatched: 3. From germline, CDR1 is SGHAT and CDR2 FQNNGV. The CDR3 totals 15 residues.

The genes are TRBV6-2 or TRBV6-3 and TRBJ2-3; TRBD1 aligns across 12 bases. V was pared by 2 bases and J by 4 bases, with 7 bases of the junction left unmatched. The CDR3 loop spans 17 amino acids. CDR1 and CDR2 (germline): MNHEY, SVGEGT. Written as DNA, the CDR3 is TGTGCCAGCAGTTACCACATGGGACAGGGGGCATCAGATACGCAGTATTTT. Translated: CASSYHMGQGASDTQYF.

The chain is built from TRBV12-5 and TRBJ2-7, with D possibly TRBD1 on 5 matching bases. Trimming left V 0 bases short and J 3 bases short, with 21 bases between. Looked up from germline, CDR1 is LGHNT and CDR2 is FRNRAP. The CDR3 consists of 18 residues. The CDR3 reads CASGLVIALRQRNYEQYF. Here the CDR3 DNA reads TGTGCTAGTGGTTTGGTAATTGCCCTTAGACAGAGAAACTACGAGCAGTACTTC.

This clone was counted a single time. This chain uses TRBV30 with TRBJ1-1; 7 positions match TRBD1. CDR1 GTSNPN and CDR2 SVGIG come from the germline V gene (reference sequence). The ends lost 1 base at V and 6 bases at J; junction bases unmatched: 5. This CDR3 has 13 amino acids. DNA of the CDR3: TGTGCCTGGAGTGCGGGACAGTACTCTGAAGCTTTCTTT. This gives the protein CAWSAGQYSEAFF.

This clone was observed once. The CDR3 loop reads CASSGVDSPPEAFF. The DNA of the CDR3 is TGTGCCAGCAGTGGTGTCGACAGCCCTCCTGAAGCTTTCTTT. V usage is TRBV28 and J usage is TRBJ1-1, with D perhaps matching TRBD1 (5 bases). The V end was cut by 5 bases, the J end by 6 bases, with 16 bases between. The CDR3 spans 14 residues. Germline V gives CDR1 MDHEN, CDR2 SYDVKM.

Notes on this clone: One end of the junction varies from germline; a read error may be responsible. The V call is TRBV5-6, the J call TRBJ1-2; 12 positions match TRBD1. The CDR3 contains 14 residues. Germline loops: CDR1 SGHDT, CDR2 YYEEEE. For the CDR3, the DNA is TGTGCCAGCAGGCAGCCGGGACAGGGGGCTTTCTGGTCCTTC. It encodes CASRQPGQGAFWSF. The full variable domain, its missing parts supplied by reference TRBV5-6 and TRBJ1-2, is DAGVTQSPTHLIKTRGQQVTLRCSPKSGHDTVSWYQQALGQGPQFIFQYYEEEERQRGNFPDRFSGHQFPNYSSELNVNALLLGDSALYLCASRQPGQGAFWSFGSGTRLTVV.

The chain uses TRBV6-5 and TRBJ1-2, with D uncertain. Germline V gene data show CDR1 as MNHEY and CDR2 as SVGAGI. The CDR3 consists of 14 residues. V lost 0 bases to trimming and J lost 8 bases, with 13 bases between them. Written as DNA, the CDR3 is TGTGCCAGCAGTTACTCGAGGTCAAAGGAAGGCTACACCTTC. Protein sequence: CASSYSRSKEGYTF.